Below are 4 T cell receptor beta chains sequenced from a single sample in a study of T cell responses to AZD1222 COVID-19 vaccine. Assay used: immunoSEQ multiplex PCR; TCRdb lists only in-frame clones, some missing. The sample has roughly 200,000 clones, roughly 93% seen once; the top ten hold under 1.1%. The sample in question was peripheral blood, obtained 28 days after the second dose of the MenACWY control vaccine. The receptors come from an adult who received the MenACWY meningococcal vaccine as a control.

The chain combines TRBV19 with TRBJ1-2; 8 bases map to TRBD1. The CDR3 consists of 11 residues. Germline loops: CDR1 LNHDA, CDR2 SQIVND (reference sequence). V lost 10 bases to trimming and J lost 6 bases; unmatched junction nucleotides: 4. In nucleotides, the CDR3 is TGTGCCACAAACAGGGGGAATGGCTACACCTTC. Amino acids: CATNRGNGYTF.

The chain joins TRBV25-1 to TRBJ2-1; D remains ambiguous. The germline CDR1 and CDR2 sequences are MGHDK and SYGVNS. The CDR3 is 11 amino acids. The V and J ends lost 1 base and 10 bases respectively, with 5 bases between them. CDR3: CASSELWEQFF. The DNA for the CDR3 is TGTGCCAGCAGTGAATTATGGGAGCAGTTCTTC. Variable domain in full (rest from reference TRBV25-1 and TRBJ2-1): EADIYQTPRYLVIGTGKKITLECSQTMGHDKMYWYQQDPGMELHLIHYSYGVNSTEKGDLSSESTVSRIRTEHFPLTLESARPSHTSQYLCASSELWEQFFGPGTRLTVL.

The CDR3 DNA sequence: TGTGCCAGCAGCCCGCGGACCGGGTCCAACGAGCAGTACTTC. Translating it yields CASSPRTGSNEQYF. This chain uses TRBV7-2 with TRBJ2-7; D remains ambiguous. Trimming cost V 5 bases and J 5 bases, with 16 bases left between them. Germline lookup yields CDR1 SGHTA and CDR2 FQGNSA. CDR3 size: 14 residues.

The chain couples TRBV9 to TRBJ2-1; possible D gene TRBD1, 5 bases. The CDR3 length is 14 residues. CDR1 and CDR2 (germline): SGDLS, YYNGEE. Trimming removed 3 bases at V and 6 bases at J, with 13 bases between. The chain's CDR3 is CASSASVQGNEQFF. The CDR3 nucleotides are TGTGCCAGCAGCGCCTCCGTTCAGGGCAATGAGCAGTTCTTC.